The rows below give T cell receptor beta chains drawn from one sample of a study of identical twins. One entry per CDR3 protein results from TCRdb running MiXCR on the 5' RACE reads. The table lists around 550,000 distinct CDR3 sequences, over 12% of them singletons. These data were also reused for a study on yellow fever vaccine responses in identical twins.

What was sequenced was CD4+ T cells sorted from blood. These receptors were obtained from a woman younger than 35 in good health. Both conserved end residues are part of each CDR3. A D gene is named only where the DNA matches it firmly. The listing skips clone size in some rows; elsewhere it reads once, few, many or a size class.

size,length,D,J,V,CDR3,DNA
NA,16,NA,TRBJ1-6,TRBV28,CASSGGQGRLNSPLHF,TGTGCCAGCAGCGGCGGCCAGGGGCGTCTTAATTCACCCCTCCACTTT
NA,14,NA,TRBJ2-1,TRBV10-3,CAIRFQGRGNEQFF,TGTGCCATCAGGTTTCAGGGTCGGGGAAATGAGCAGTTCTTC
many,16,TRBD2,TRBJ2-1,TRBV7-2,CASSIGLAGGENEQFF,TGTGCCAGCAGCATAGGACTAGCGGGAGGGGAGAATGAGCAGTTCTTC
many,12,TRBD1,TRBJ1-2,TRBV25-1,CASRTGGYGYTF,TGTGCCAGCAGGACAGGGGGCTATGGCTACACCTTC
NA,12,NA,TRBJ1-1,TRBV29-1,CSVQQGNTEAFF,TGCAGCGTTCAACAGGGGAACACTGAAGCTTTCTTT
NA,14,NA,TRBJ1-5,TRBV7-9,CASSPIGQIQPQHF,TGTGCCAGCAGCCCTATAGGACAGATTCAGCCCCAGCATTTT
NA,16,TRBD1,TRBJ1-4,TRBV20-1,CCATLGQGRLNEKLFF,TGCTGTGCTACCCTTGGACAGGGCAGACTTAATGAAAAACTGTTTTTT
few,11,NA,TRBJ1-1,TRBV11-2,CASSLAGRAFF,TGTGCCAGCAGCTTAGCAGGGCGAGCTTTCTTT
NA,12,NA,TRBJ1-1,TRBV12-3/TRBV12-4,CASSKMNTEAFF,TGTGCCAGCAGTAAGATGAACACTGAAGCTTTCTTT
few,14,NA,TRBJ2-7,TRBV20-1,CSAPRGGQIYEQYF,TGCAGTGCCCCGAGGGGGGGGCAAATCTACGAGCAGTACTTC
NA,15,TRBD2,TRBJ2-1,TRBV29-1,CSASGGARLDSEQFF,TGCAGCGCCTCCGGGGGGGCCCGACTTGACAGTGAGCAGTTCTTC
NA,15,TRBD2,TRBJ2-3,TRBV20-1,CSAVKGGAVTDTQYF,TGCAGTGCCGTAAAGGGAGGGGCCGTGACAGATACGCAGTATTTT
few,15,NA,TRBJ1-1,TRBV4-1,CASSQDPQGGTEAFF,TGCGCCAGCAGCCAAGATCCCCAGGGCGGCACTGAAGCTTTCTTT
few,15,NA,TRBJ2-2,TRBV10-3,CAISEAPLSTGELFF,TGTGCCATCAGTGAGGCCCCTCTGTCCACCGGGGAGCTGTTTTTT
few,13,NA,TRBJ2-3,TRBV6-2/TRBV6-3,CASSYSRDDTQYF,TGTGCCAGCAGTTACTCCCGGGACGATACGCAGTATTTT
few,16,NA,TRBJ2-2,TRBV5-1,CASSLGLGVNTGELFF,TGCGCCAGCAGCTTGGGGCTGGGGGTCAACACCGGGGAGCTGTTTTTT
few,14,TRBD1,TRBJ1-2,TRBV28,CASSSDRGAWGYTF,TGTGCCAGCAGTTCCGACAGGGGAGCGTGGGGCTACACCTTC
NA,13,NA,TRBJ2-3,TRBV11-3,CASSLRPGDTQYF,TGTGCCAGCAGCCTCCGACCCGGGGATACGCAGTATTTT
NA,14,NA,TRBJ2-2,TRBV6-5,CASSYWADTGELFF,TGTGCCAGCAGTTACTGGGCCGACACCGGGGAGCTGTTTTTT
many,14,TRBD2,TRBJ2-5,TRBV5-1,CASSWGTNQETQYF,TGCGCCAGCAGCTGGGGGACTAACCAAGAGACCCAGTACTTC
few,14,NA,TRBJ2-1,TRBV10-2,CASTRDGGYNEQFF,TGCGCCAGCACCCGGGACGGGGGATACAATGAGCAGTTCTTC
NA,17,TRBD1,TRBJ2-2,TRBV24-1,CATSESGTAANTGELFF,TGTGCCACCAGTGAATCCGGGACAGCGGCGAACACCGGGGAGCTGTTTTTT
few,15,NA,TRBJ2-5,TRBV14,CASSLLRDIQETQYF,TGTGCCAGCAGCCTCCTCCGGGACATACAAGAGACCCAGTACTTC
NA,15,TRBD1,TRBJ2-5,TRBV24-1,CATSVPTGFQETQYF,TGTGCCACCAGTGTACCGACAGGGTTCCAAGAGACCCAGTACTTC
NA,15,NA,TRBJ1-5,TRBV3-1,CASSQDMTDNQPQHF,TGTGCCAGCAGCCAAGATATGACGGACAATCAGCCCCAGCATTTT
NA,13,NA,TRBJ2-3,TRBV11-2,CASSLDTRDTQYF,TGTGCCAGCAGCTTAGATACCCGGGATACGCAGTATTTT
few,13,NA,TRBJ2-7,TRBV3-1,CASSQVGIYEQYF,TGTGCCAGCAGCCAAGTGGGGATCTACGAGCAGTACTTC